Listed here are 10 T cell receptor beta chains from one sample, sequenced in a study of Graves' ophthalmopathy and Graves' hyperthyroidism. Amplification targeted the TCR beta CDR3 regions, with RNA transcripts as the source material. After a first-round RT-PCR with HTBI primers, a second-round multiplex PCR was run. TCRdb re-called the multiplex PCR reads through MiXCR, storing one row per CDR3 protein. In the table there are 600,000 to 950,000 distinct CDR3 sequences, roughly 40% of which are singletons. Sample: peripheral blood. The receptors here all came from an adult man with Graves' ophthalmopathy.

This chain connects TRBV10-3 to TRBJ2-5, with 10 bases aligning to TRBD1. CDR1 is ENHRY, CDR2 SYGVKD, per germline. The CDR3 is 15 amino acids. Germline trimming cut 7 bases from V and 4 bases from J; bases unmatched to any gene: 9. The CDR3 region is CAITRTGGDAETQYF. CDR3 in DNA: TGTGCCATCACTAGGACAGGGGGTGACGCAGAGACCCAGTACTTC.

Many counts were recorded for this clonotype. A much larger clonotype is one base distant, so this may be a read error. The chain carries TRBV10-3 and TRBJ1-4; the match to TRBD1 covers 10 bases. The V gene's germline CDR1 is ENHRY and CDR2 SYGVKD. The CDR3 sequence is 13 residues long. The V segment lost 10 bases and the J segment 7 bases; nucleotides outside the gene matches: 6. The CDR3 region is CATRQGATEKLFF. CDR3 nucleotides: TGTGCCACCAGACAGGGGGCTACTGAAAAACTGTTTTTT.

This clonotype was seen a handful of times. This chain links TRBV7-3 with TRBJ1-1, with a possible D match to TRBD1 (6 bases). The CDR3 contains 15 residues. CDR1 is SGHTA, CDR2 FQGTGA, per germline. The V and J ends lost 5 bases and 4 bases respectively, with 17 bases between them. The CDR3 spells CASSTSRGAATEAFF. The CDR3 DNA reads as TGTGCCAGCAGCACTTCACGGGGGGCAGCCACTGAAGCTTTCTTT.

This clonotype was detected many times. The CDR3 loop reads CASSLDGVRGYTF. The DNA for the CDR3 is TGTGCCAGCAGCTTAGATGGGGTCAGGGGCTACACCTTC. J is TRBJ1-2 and V is TRBV7-8; D is unclear. The CDR3 has 13 amino acids. Germline V lookup: CDR1 SGHVS, CDR2 FQNEAQ. Trimming shortened V by 1 base and J by 8 bases, and 11 bases separated the two germline ends.

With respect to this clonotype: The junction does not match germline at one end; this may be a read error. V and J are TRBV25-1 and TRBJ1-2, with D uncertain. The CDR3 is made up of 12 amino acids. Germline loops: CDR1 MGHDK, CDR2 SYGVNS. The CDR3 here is CASIATYYGYTF. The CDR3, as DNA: TGTGCTAGCATCGCAACTTACTATGGCTACACCTTC.

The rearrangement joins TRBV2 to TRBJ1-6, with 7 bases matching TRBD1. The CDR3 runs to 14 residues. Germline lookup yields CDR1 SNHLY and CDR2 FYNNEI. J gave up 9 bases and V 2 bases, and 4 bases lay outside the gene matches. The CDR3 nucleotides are TGTGCCAGCAGTGAATGGGACAGTCTTTCACCCCTCCACTTT. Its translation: CASSEWDSLSPLHF. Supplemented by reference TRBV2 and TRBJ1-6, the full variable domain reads EPEVTQTPSHQVTQMGQEVILRCVPISNHLYFYWYRQILGQKVEFLVSFYNNEISEKSEIFDDQFSVERPDGSNFTLKIRSTKLEDSAMYFCASSEWDSLSPLHFGNGTRLTVT.

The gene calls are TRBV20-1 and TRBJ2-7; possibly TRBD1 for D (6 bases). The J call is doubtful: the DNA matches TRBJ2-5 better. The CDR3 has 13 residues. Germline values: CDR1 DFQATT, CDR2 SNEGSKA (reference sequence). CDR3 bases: TGCAGTGCCCGGACAGAGAACCAAGAGACCCAGTACTTC. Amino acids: CSARTENQETQYF.

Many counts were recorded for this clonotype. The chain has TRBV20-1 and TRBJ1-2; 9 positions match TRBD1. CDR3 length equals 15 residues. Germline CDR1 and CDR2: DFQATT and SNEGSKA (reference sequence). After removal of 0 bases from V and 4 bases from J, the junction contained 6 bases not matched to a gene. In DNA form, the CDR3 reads TGCAGTGCTAGAGATAGGGGACAGGGTTCCTATGGCTACACCTTC. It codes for CSARDRGQGSYGYTF.

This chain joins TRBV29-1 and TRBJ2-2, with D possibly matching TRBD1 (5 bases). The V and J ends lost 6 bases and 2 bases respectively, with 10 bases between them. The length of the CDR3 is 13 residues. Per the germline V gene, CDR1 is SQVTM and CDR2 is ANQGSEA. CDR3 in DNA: TGCAGCGTCGGACACATCAACACCGGGGAGCTGTTTTTT. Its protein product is CSVGHINTGELFF.

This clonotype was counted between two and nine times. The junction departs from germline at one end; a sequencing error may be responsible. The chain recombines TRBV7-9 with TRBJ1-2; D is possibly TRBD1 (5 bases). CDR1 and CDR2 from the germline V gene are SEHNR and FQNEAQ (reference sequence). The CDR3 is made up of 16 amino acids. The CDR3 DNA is TGCGCCAGCAGCCAAGATGAGGGGCGAGGTTACTATGGCTACACCTTC. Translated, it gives CASSQDEGRGYYGYTF.